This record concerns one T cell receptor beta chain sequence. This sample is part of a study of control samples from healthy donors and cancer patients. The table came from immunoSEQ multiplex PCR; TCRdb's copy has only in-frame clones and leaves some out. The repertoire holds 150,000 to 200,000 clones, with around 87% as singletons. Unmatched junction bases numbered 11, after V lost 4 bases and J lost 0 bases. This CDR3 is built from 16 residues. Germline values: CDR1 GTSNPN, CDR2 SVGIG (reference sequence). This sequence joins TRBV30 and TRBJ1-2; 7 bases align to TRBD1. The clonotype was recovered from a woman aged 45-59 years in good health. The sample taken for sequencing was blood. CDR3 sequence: CAWIRGGVVANYGYTF. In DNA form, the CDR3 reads TGTGCCTGGATCAGGGGGGGAGTTGTAGCTAACTATGGCTACACCTTC. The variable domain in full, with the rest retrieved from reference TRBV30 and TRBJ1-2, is SQTIHQWPATLVQPVGSPLSLECTVEGTSNPNLYWYRQAAGRGLQLLFYSVGIGQISSEVPQNLSASRPQDRQFILSSKKLLLSDSGFYLCAWIRGGVVANYGYTFGSGTRLTVV.